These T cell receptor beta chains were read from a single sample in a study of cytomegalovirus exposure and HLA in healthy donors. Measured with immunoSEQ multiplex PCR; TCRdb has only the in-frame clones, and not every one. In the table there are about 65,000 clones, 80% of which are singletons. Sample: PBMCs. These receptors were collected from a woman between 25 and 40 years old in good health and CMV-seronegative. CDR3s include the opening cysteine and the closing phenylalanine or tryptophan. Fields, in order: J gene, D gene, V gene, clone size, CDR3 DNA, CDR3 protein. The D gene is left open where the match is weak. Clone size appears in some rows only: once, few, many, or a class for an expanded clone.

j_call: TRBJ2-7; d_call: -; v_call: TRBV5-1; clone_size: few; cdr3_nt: TGCGCCAGCAGCCAACTCGGCGAGCAGTACTTC; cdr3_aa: CASSQLGEQYF
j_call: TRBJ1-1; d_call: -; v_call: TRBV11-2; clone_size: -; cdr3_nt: TGTGCCAGCAGCCCCCTGACAGTGCGGCAGTGGGGAATGAACACTGAAGCTTTCTTT; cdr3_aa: CASSPLTVRQWGMNTEAFF
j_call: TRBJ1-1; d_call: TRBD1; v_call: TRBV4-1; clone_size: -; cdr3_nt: TGCGCCAGCAGTGGACAGGGATCGTACGGTGAAGCTTTCTTT; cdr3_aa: CASSGQGSYGEAFF
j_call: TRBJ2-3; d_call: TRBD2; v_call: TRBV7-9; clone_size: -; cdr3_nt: TGTGCCAGCAGCTTGGTTAGCGGGGGGGGTACAGATACGCAGTATTTT; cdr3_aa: CASSLVSGGGTDTQYF
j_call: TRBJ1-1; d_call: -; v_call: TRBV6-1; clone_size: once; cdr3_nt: TGTGCCAGCAAGTGGGGCAGCAACACTGAAGCTTTCTTT; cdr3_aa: CASKWGSNTEAFF
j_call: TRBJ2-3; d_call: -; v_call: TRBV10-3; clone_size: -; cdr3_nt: TGTGCCATCGGCCGAGGGGACACCGCTAGCACAGATACGCAGTATTTT; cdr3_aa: CAIGRGDTASTDTQYF
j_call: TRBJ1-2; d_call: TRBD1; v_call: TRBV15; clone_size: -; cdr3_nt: TGTGCCACCAGCGAAAACCTCGGGACAGGGAGCGGCTACACCTTC; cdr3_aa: CATSENLGTGSGYTF
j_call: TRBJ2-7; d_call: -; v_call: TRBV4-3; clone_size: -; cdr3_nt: TGCGCCAGCAGCCATGATTGGACTGGCCCCTACGAGCAGTACTTC; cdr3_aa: CASSHDWTGPYEQYF
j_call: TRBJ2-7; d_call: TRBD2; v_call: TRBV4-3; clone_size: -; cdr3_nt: TGCGCCAGCAGCTTTGCTATAGAGCGGGGCTACGAGCAGTACTTC; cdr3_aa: CASSFAIERGYEQYF
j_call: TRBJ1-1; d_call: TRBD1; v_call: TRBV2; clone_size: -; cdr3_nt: TGTGCCCCCTTGGACAGGGAAAACGGGAACACTGAAGCTTTCTTT; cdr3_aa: CAPLDRENGNTEAFF
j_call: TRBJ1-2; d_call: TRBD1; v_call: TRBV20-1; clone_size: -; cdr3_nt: TGCAGTGCGCCAGGGGGAGGCTACACCTTC; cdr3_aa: CSAPGGGYTF
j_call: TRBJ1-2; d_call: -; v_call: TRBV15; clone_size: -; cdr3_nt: TGTGCCACCAGCAGGCCCCGGGCGGGAGGCTACACCTTC; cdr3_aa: CATSRPRAGGYTF
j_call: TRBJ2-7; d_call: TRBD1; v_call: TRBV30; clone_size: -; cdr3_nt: TGTGCCTGGAATAGCCAGGGGGCAAAGCAGTACTTC; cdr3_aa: CAWNSQGAKQYF
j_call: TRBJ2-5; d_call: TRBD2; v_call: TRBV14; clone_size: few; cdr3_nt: TGTGCCAGCAGCGTTCGGGAGCCTTCGGGACTAGTCAGACAAGAGACCCAGTACTTC; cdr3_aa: CASSVREPSGLVRQETQYF
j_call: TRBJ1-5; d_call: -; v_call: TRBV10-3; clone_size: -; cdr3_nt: TGTGCCATCAGTGAGTCGGGGGGAATGGGGAATCAGCCCCAGCATTTT; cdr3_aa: CAISESGGMGNQPQHF
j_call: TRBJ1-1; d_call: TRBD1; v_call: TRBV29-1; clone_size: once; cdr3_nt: TGCAGCGTTGCGACCGGGACAGTAAACACTGAAGCTTTCTTT; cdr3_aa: CSVATGTVNTEAFF
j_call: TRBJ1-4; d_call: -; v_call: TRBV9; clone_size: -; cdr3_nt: TGTGCCAGCAGCGTCGCCGGGAAATCTAATGAAAAACTGTTTTTT; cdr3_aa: CASSVAGKSNEKLFF
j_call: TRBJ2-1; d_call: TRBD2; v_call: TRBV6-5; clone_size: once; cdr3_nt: TGTGCCACGGGACTAGCGTCTTATAGGGATGAGCAGTTCTTC; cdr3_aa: CATGLASYRDEQFF
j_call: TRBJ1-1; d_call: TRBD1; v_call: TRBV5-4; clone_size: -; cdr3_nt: TGTGCCAGCAGCAAGACAGGGGGTGACACTGAAGCTTTCTTT; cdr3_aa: CASSKTGGDTEAFF
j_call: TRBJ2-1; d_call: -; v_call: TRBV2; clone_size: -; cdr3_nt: TGTGCCAGCCTAGGGGCACTAAAGGAGCAGTTCTTC; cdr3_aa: CASLGALKEQFF
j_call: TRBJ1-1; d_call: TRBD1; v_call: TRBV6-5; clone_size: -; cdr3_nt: TGTGCCAGCAGTTTCTCGGGGACAGGGGGCACTGAAGCTTTCTTT; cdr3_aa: CASSFSGTGGTEAFF
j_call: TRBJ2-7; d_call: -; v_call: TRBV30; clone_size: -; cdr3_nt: TGTGCCTGGAGTGTTCTCCGTCTGAGAGCCCGGGGCGAGCAGTACTTC; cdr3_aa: CAWSVLRLRARGEQYF
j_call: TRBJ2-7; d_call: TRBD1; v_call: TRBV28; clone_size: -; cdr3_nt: TGTGCCAGCAGTTCCGGACAGGGGAATAATTACGAGCAGTACTTC; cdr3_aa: CASSSGQGNNYEQYF
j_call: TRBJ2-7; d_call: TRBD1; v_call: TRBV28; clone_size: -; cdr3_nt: TGTGCCAGCAGTTTATCCGGACAGGGGGCTCACGAGCAGTACTTC; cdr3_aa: CASSLSGQGAHEQYF
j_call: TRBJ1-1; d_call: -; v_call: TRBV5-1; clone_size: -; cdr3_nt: TGCGCCAGCAGCTCCGTCGTGAACACTGAAGCTTTCTTT; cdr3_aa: CASSSVVNTEAFF
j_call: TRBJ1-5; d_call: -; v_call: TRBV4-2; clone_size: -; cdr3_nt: TGTGCCAGCAGCCAAGCGGACAGTCGTAGCAATCAGCCCCAGCATTTT; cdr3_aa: CASSQADSRSNQPQHF
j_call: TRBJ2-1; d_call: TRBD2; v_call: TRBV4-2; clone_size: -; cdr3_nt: TGTGCCAGCAGCCAAGAAGCTCCCTCGACTAGCGGGTACAATGAGCAGTTCTTC; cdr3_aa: CASSQEAPSTSGYNEQFF
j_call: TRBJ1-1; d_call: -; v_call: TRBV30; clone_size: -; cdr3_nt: TGTGCCTGGATGCGTTTGTCGGGGAACACTGAAGCTTTCTTT; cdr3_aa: CAWMRLSGNTEAFF
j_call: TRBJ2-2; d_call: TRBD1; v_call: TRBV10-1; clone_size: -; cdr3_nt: TGCGCCACAAGACGGGACAGGATCTTAATCGGGGAGCTGTTTTTT; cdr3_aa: CATRRDRILIGELFF
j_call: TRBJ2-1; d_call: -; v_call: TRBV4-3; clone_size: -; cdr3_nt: TGCGCCAGCAGCCAAGCTAGAGGGACCTACAATGAGCAGTTCTTC; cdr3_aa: CASSQARGTYNEQFF
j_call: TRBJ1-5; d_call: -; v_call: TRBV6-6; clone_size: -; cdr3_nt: TGTGCCAGCAGTTACGATCAACGGAGTCAGCCCCAGCATTTT; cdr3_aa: CASSYDQRSQPQHF
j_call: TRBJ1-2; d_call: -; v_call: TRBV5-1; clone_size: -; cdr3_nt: TGCGCCAGCAGCTTGACATTCCTCTCTTATGGCTACACCTTC; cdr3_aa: CASSLTFLSYGYTF
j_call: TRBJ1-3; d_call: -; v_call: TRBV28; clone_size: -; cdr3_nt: TGTGCCAGCAGGCCACAAGGGGGAAGTGGAAACACCATATATTTT; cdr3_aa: CASRPQGGSGNTIYF
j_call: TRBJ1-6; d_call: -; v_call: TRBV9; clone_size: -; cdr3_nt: TGTGCCAGCAGCGTAGGAGGGATCGGGTTCAATTCACCCCTCCACTTT; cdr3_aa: CASSVGGIGFNSPLHF
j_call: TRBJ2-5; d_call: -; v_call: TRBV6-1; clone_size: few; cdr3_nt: TGTGCCAGCGCGGGGCAATTTCAAGAGACCCAGTACTTC; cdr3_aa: CASAGQFQETQYF
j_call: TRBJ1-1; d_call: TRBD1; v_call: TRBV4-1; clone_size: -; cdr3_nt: TGCGCCAGCAGCCAAGGGGACAGCCCTTTGGGCACTGAAGCTTTCTTT; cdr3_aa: CASSQGDSPLGTEAFF
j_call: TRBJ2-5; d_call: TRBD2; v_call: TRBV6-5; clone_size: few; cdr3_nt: TGTGCCAGCAGTTACGGGACTAGCGGGGACCAAGAGACCCAGTACTTC; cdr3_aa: CASSYGTSGDQETQYF
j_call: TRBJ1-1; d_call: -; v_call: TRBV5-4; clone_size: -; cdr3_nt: TGTGCCAGCAGCACGGGATGGCGCACTGAAGCTTTCTTT; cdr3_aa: CASSTGWRTEAFF
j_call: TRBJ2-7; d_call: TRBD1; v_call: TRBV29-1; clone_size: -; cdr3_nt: TGCAGCGTTGAAACCGGGACAGATCACTACGAGCAGTACTTC; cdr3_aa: CSVETGTDHYEQYF
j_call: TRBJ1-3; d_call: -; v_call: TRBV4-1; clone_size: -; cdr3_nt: TGCGCCAGCAGCCAAGATAGCTCTGGAAACACCATATATTTT; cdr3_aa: CASSQDSSGNTIYF
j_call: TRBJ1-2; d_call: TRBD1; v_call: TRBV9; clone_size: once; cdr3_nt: TGTGCCAGCAGCGGCGACAGGGGTAACTATGGCTACACCTTC; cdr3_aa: CASSGDRGNYGYTF
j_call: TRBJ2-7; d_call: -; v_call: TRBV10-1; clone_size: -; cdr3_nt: TGCGCCAGCCCTAACGGTCCCCGGGACATCCTCTACGAGCAGTACTTC; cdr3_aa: CASPNGPRDILYEQYF
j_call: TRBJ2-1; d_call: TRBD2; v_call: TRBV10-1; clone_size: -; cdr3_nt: TGCGCCAGCACGGGCGGGAGCCACTACAATGAGCAGTTCTTC; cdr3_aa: CASTGGSHYNEQFF
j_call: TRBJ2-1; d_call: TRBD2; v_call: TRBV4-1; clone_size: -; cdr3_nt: TGCGCCAGCAGCCAGGACTTCTCTAGCGGGAGAAGCAATGAGCAGTTCTTC; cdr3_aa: CASSQDFSSGRSNEQFF
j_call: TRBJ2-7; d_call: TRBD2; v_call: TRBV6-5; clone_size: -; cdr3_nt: TGTGCCAGCAGTCCGCTAGCGGGGTTCTCCTACGAGCAGTACTTC; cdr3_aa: CASSPLAGFSYEQYF
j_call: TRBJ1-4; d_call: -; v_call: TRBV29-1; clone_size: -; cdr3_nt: TGCAGCGTTTTATGGACCAGGGAACTGTTTTTT; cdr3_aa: CSVLWTRELFF
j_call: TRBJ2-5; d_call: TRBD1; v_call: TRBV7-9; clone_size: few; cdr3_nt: TGTGCCAGCAGCCTCGACAGGGGTACCCGCCAACAGTACTTC; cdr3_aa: CASSLDRGTRQQYF
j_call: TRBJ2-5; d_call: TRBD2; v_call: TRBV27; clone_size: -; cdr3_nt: TGTGCCAGCAGTTTAAATTCCCCTTTTTTCGCGGGAGGCCCCCGCGAGACCCAGTACTTC; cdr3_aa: CASSLNSPFFAGGPRETQYF
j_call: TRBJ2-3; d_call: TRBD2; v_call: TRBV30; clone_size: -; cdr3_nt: TGTGCCTGGAGTGTACTCGGGCTAGCGGGGTGGCTGTGGGGCACAGATACGCAGTATTTT; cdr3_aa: CAWSVLGLAGWLWGTDTQYF
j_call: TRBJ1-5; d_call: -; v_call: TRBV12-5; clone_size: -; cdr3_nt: TGTGCTAGTGCTTTGGGGCCAGGGCTTCAGCCCCAGCATTTT; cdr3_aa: CASALGPGLQPQHF
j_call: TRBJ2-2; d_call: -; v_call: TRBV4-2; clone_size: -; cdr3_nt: TGTGCCAGCAGCCAAGAAGAGGTGAGCAGTCACCGGGAGCTGTTTTTT; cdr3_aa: CASSQEEVSSHRELFF